A selection of T cell receptor beta chains follows, all from one sample in a study of cytomegalovirus exposure and HLA in healthy donors. Assay used: immunoSEQ multiplex PCR; TCRdb lists only in-frame clones, some missing. The sample lists approximately 92,000 clones, 70% to 85% seen once, with approximately 9% in the top ten. Sequencing was done on a sample of PBMCs. These TCRs come from a man between 60 and 70 years old in good health and CMV-seronegative. Each CDR3 is given with its conserved first and last residue. The D gene is left open where the match is weak. The size field is filled for only some rows; it gives once, few, many or a size class.

cdr3_aa,cdr3_nt,cdr3_length,d_call,clone_size,j_call,v_call
CASSPRDRSDEQYF,TGTGCCAGCAGTCCCCGGGACAGGTCTGACGAGCAGTACTTC,14,TRBD1,.,TRBJ2-7,TRBV27
CASSYVAGLQETQYF,TGTGCCAGCAGTTACGTAGCGGGCCTACAAGAGACCCAGTACTTC,15,TRBD2,few,TRBJ2-5,TRBV6-5
CASSPGTSGGPNTGELFF,TGCGCCAGCAGCCCCGGGACTAGCGGGGGGCCGAACACCGGGGAGCTGTTTTTT,18,TRBD2,.,TRBJ2-2,TRBV5-1
CASSFSGGPFNEQFF,TGTGCCAGCAGCTTTTCGGGGGGGCCATTTAATGAGCAGTTCTTC,15,TRBD2,.,TRBJ2-1,TRBV11-2
CASSLLAGVSYEQYF,TGTGCCAGCAGTTTATTAGCGGGGGTTTCCTACGAGCAGTACTTC,15,TRBD2,few,TRBJ2-7,TRBV28
CASRPQGSWYNEQFF,TGTGCCAGCAGACCACAGGGGTCGTGGTACAATGAGCAGTTCTTC,15,TRBD1,.,TRBJ2-1,TRBV14
CASSEPGGPQTQYF,TGTGCCAGCAGTGAACCTGGTGGGCCCCAGACCCAGTACTTC,14,.,.,TRBJ2-5,TRBV6-1
CASSSLLAGVPDEQFF,TGTGCCAGCAGCTCTCTACTAGCGGGAGTTCCGGATGAGCAGTTCTTC,16,TRBD2,once,TRBJ2-1,TRBV7-2
CAIWGGTGGSGANVLTF,TGTGCCATCTGGGGGGGGACAGGGGGCTCTGGGGCCAACGTCCTGACTTTC,17,TRBD1,.,TRBJ2-6,TRBV27
CVSREYFSGTEAFF,TGTGTCAGTAGGGAGTACTTCTCGGGGACTGAAGCTTTCTTT,14,.,.,TRBJ1-1,TRBV19
CASSRPGGPFEQFF,TGTGCCAGCAGCCGGCCGGGAGGGCCCTTTGAGCAGTTCTTC,14,TRBD2,.,TRBJ2-1,TRBV14
CASSFTGLAGGIQETQYF,TGTGCCAGCAGCTTCACGGGACTAGCGGGGGGTATCCAAGAGACCCAGTACTTC,18,TRBD2,.,TRBJ2-5,TRBV11-2
CASSLEYQTTYEQYF,TGTGCCAGCAGTTTAGAATACCAAACTACCTACGAGCAGTACTTC,15,.,once,TRBJ2-7,TRBV27
CASSLSPSSYEQYF,TGTGCCAGCAGCTTATCCCCTAGCTCCTACGAGCAGTACTTC,14,.,.,TRBJ2-7,TRBV7-2
CAWRGTNHGYTF,TGTGCCTGGCGCGGGACGAACCATGGCTACACCTTC,12,.,.,TRBJ1-2,TRBV30
CASSPTVLTGELFF,TGTGCCAGCTCACCGACAGTATTAACCGGGGAGCTGTTTTTT,14,.,.,TRBJ2-2,TRBV18
CASDPGGSSYEQYF,TGTGCCAGCGACCCAGGGGGATCCTCCTACGAGCAGTACTTC,14,TRBD1,few,TRBJ2-7,TRBV6-1
CASRGGASSGNTIYF,TGTGCCAGCAGAGGAGGGGCTTCCTCTGGAAACACCATATATTTT,15,.,once,TRBJ1-3,TRBV6-5
CASSILSGRRTDTQYF,TGTGCCAGCAGCATACTTAGCGGGAGGAGGACAGATACGCAGTATTTT,16,TRBD2,.,TRBJ2-3,TRBV2
CASSLRDGGVETQYF,TGTGCCAGCAGTTTAAGGGACGGGGGGGTAGAGACCCAGTACTTC,15,TRBD2,.,TRBJ2-5,TRBV28
CASSLDHSSYNEQFF,TGTGCCAGCAGCTTGGACCACAGCTCCTACAATGAGCAGTTCTTC,15,.,few,TRBJ2-1,TRBV5-4
CASSYGARLSPLHF,TGTGCCAGCAGTTATGGGGCGCGTCTGTCACCCCTCCACTTT,14,.,.,TRBJ1-6,TRBV6-5
CASRDGPGQGYTEAFF,TGTGCCAGCAGAGACGGGCCGGGACAGGGGTACACTGAAGCTTTCTTT,16,TRBD1,once,TRBJ1-1,TRBV6-6
CASSETRDTIYF,TGTGCCAGCAGTGAAACCAGGGATACCATATATTTT,12,.,.,TRBJ1-3,TRBV6-1
CASSLAPPEKLFF,TGCGCCAGCAGCTTGGCCCCCCCAGAAAAACTGTTTTTT,13,.,.,TRBJ1-4,TRBV5-1
CASSYLGRGEKLFF,TGTGCCAGCAGTTACTTGGGGAGGGGAGAAAAACTGTTTTTT,14,.,.,TRBJ1-4,TRBV6-5
CASSPEVGRNTEAFF,TGCGCCAGCAGCCCGGAGGTAGGCAGGAACACTGAAGCTTTCTTT,15,.,.,TRBJ1-1,TRBV5-1
CASSLSTGITEAFF,TGTGCCAGTAGTTTGTCGACAGGGATCACTGAAGCTTTCTTT,14,TRBD1,.,TRBJ1-1,TRBV19
CASSQQPGLAGPDTQYF,TGCGCCAGCAGCCAGCAACCGGGACTAGCGGGGCCAGATACGCAGTATTTT,17,TRBD2,.,TRBJ2-3,TRBV4-3
CASSSSKDRGHEQYF,TGTGCCAGCAGTTCCTCCAAGGACAGGGGCCACGAGCAGTACTTC,15,TRBD1,.,TRBJ2-7,TRBV5-3
CASSLELAGGPGEQYF,TGTGCCAGCAGCTTAGAACTAGCGGGGGGCCCGGGGGAGCAGTACTTC,16,TRBD2,.,TRBJ2-7,TRBV5-6